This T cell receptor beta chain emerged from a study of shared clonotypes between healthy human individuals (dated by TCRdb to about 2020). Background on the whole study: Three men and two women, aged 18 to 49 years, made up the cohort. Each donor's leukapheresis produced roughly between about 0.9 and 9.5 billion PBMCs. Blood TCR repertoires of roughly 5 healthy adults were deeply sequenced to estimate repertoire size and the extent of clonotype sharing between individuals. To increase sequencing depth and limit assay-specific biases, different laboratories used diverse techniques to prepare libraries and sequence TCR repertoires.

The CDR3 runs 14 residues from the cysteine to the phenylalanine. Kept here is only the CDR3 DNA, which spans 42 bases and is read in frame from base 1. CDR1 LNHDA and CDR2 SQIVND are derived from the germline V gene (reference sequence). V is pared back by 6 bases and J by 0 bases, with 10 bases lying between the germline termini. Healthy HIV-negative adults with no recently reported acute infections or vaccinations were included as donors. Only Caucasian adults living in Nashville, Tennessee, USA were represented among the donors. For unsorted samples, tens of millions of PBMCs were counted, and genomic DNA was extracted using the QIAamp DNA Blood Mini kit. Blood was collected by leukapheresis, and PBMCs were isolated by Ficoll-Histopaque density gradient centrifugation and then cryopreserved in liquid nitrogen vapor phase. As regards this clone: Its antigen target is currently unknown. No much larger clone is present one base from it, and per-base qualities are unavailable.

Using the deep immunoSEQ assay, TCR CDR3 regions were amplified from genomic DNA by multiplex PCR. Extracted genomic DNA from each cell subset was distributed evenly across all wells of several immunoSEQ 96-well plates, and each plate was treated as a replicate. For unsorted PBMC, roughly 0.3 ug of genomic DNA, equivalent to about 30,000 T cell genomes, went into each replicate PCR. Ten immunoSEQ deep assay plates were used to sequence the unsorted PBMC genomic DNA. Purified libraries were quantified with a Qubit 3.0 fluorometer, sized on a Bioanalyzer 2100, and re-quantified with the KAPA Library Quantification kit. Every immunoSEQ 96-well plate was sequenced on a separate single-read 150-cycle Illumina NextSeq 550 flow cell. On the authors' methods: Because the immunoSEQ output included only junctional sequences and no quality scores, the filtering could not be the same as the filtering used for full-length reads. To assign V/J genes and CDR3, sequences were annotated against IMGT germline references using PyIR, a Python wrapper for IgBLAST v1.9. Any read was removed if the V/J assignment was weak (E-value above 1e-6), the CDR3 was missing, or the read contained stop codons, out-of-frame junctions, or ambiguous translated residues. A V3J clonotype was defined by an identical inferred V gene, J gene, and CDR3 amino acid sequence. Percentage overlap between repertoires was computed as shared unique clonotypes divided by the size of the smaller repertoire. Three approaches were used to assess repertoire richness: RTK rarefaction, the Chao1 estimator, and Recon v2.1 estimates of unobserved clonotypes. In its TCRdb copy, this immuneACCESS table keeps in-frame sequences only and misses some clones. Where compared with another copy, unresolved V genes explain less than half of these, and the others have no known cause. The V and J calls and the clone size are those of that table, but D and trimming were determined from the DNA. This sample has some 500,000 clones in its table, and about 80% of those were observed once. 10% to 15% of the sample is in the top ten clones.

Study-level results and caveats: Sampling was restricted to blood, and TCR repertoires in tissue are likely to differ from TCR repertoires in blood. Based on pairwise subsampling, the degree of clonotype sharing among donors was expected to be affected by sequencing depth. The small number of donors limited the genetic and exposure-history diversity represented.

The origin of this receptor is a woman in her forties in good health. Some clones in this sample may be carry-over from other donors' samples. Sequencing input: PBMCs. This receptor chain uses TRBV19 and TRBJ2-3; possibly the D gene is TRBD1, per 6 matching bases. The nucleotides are TGTGCCAGTAGACAGGGTGAGAGCACAGATACGCAGTATTTT. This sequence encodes CASRQGESTDTQYF.